These T cell receptor beta chains were read from a single sample in a study of blood T cell repertoires in COVID-19. Libraries were prepared by immunoSEQ multiplex PCR; TCRdb keeps only in-frame clonotypes and omits some of them. The sample has about 120,000 clones; around 90% are singletons. The sequenced sample was peripheral blood. These TCRs come from a woman aged 45-60 years with acute or convalescent COVID-19. The CDR3 runs from the conserved cysteine through the conserved F or W. The D gene is left open where the match is weak. Rows give clone size only sometimes, using once, few, many, or a class for an expanded clone.

>TRBV7-9|.|TRBJ2-7|TRBD1
CASSLDGTGGSYEQYF
TGTGCCAGCAGCTTAGACGGGACAGGGGGGAGCTACGAGCAGTACTTC
>TRBV18|.|TRBJ1-5|.
CASSTGTNQPQHF
TGTGCCAGCTCGACAGGAACCAATCAGCCCCAGCATTTT
>TRBV19|.|TRBJ2-1|.
CASSFAGINNEQFF
TGTGCCAGTAGTTTCGCCGGGATTAACAATGAGCAGTTCTTC
>TRBV7-9|few|TRBJ2-6|.
CASSPPAVQGWAGANVLTF
TGTGCCAGCAGCCCACCGGCGGTACAGGGCTGGGCTGGGGCCAACGTCCTGACTTTC
>TRBV11-2|.|TRBJ2-7|TRBD1
CASSLTWDSSYEQYF
TGTGCCAGCAGCTTAACTTGGGACAGCTCCTACGAGCAGTACTTC
>TRBV4-1|.|TRBJ1-2|.
CASSRYEGSNYGYTF
TGCGCCAGCAGCAGATACGAGGGCTCAAACTATGGCTACACCTTC
>TRBV19|.|TRBJ1-1|.
CASTINGGDTEAFF
TGTGCCAGTACCATTAACGGGGGGGACACTGAAGCTTTCTTT
>TRBV5-8|.|TRBJ2-3|.
CASSFNQWTDTQYF
TGTGCCAGCAGCTTCAACCAGTGGACAGATACGCAGTATTTT
>TRBV30|.|TRBJ1-1|.
CAWTGVGLNTEAFF
TGTGCCTGGACAGGGGTGGGTTTGAACACTGAAGCTTTCTTT
>TRBV19|.|TRBJ2-5|.
CASSMGGKTQYF
TGTGCCAGTAGTATGGGGGGAAAGACCCAGTACTTC
>TRBV5-4|.|TRBJ2-7|TRBD2
CASSYGLAGHIEQYF
TGTGCCAGCAGTTATGGACTAGCGGGACATATCGAGCAGTACTTC
>TRBV28|few|TRBJ2-3|.
CASSSLGAGTQYF
TGTGCCAGCAGTTCCCTTGGAGCGGGTACGCAGTATTTT
>TRBV9|.|TRBJ1-6|.
CASSVDSSPLHF
TGTGCCAGCAGCGTTGACAGTTCTCCCCTCCACTTT
>TRBV18|.|TRBJ2-1|TRBD2
CASSPGLAGGAEQFF
TGTGCCAGCTCACCCGGACTAGCGGGAGGAGCTGAGCAGTTCTTC
>TRBV28|many|TRBJ1-5|.
CASSPGGDNQPQHF
TGTGCCAGCAGCCCCGGAGGGGACAATCAGCCCCAGCATTTT
>TRBV6-2/TRBV6-3|.|TRBJ2-1|.
CASSPNRGRGPYNEQFF
TGTGCCAGCAGCCCTAACCGCGGCAGGGGTCCCTACAATGAGCAGTTCTTC
>TRBV5-4|.|TRBJ2-5|.
CASSVPSGETQYF
TGTGCCAGCAGCGTGCCGTCGGGGGAGACCCAGTACTTC
>TRBV7-9|.|TRBJ1-1|.
CASSLGTGKEAFF
TGTGCCAGCAGCTTAGGCACGGGAAAGGAAGCTTTCTTT
>TRBV9|.|TRBJ2-1|TRBD2
CASSVELAKYNEQFF
TGTGCCAGCAGCGTAGAACTAGCGAAATACAATGAGCAGTTCTTC
>TRBV27|.|TRBJ1-5|.
CASSPYDSNQPQHF
TGTGCCAGCAGTCCCTATGATAGCAATCAGCCCCAGCATTTT
>TRBV5-1|.|TRBJ2-7|TRBD2
CASSPRREGYEQYF
TGCGCCAGCAGCCCCCGCCGGGAGGGGTACGAGCAGTACTTC
>TRBV27|.|TRBJ1-6|.
CASSSLSDPNSPLHF
TGTGCCAGCAGTTCACTAAGTGATCCTAATTCACCCCTCCACTTT
>TRBV12-3/TRBV12-4|.|TRBJ1-1|.
CASTDRNTEAFF
TGTGCCAGCACCGACAGGAACACTGAAGCTTTCTTT
>TRBV4-2|.|TRBJ1-6|TRBD1
CASSQGGTGVNSPLHF
TGTGCCAGCAGCCAAGGGGGGACAGGGGTCAATTCACCCCTCCACTTT
>TRBV7-9|few|TRBJ1-5|TRBD1
CASSFTTGERNQPQHF
TGTGCCAGCAGCTTCACGACAGGGGAACGGAATCAGCCCCAGCATTTT
>TRBV7-9|.|TRBJ1-6|.
CASSLSGDSPLHF
TGTGCCAGCAGCCTATCGGGGGATTCACCCCTCCACTTT
>TRBV24-1|once|TRBJ1-1|TRBD1
CATSDPGQGKAFF
TGTGCCACCAGTGACCCAGGACAGGGAAAAGCTTTCTTT
>TRBV7-3|.|TRBJ2-3|.
CASSFRGQSTDTQYF
TGTGCCAGCAGCTTCCGCGGGCAAAGCACAGATACGCAGTATTTT
>TRBV21-1|.|TRBJ1-6|.
CASSNRTVNSPLHF
TGTGCCAGCAGCAATCGGACAGTCAATTCACCCCTCCACTTT
>TRBV19|.|TRBJ1-2|TRBD1
CASRAGQGYGYTF
TGTGCCAGTAGAGCCGGACAGGGGTATGGCTACACCTTC
>TRBV9|.|TRBJ1-1|.
CASSPQGGGEAFF
TGTGCCAGCAGCCCCCAGGGAGGGGGAGAAGCTTTCTTT
>TRBV5-1|.|TRBJ1-2|TRBD1
CASSAYRDREMMWDYGYTF
TGCGCCAGCAGCGCATACCGGGACAGGGAGATGATGTGGGACTATGGCTACACCTTC
>TRBV27|.|TRBJ2-5|.
CASSLSGAGETQYF
TGTGCCAGCAGTTTATCGGGGGCAGGGGAGACCCAGTACTTC
>TRBV11-2|.|TRBJ2-5|.
CASSNGGQSRQETQYF
TGTGCCAGCAGCAACGGAGGACAGTCGAGACAAGAGACCCAGTACTTC
>TRBV6-2/TRBV6-3|.|TRBJ1-5|.
CASSYNTRTESGAQHF
TGTGCCAGCAGTTACAATACAAGGACAGAGAGCGGAGCCCAGCATTTT
>TRBV30|.|TRBJ2-1|.
CASRGRGYNEQFF
TGTGCCTCCAGGGGCAGGGGATACAATGAGCAGTTCTTC
>TRBV15|once|TRBJ1-5|TRBD1
CATSRHDRDDQPQHF
TGTGCCACCAGCAGACATGACAGGGACGATCAGCCCCAGCATTTT
>TRBV7-9|.|TRBJ2-7|TRBD2
CASSWGGGASYEQYF
TGTGCCAGCAGCTGGGGCGGGGGAGCCTCCTACGAGCAGTACTTC
>TRBV10-3|once|TRBJ1-2|.
CAISDEDLGYTF
TGTGCCATCAGTGATGAGGATCTCGGCTACACCTTC
>TRBV28|.|TRBJ1-5|TRBD1
CASSLPYRGSGNQPQHF
TGTGCCAGCAGTTTACCCTACAGGGGTTCCGGCAATCAGCCCCAGCATTTT
>TRBV6-5|.|TRBJ1-4|TRBD1
CASSPRGNGEKLFF
TGTGCCAGCAGTCCCAGGGGGAACGGTGAAAAACTGTTTTTT
>TRBV9|once|TRBJ2-5|TRBD2
CASSRSSGGETQYF
TGTGCCAGCAGTCGTAGTAGCGGGGGAGAGACCCAGTACTTC
>TRBV7-3|.|TRBJ2-3|TRBD2
CASSFAASGAQAGTDTQYF
TGTGCCAGCAGCTTTGCGGCTAGCGGGGCCCAAGCTGGCACAGATACGCAGTATTTT
>TRBV19|.|TRBJ1-1|TRBD1
CASSRSRTGSKAFF
TGTGCCAGTAGTCGGTCCCGGACAGGGTCTAAAGCTTTCTTT
>TRBV10-3|.|TRBJ1-3|.
CAITSDGGLGNTIYF
TGTGCCATCACCTCCGACGGCGGCTTAGGAAACACCATATATTTT
>TRBV28|.|TRBJ1-6|TRBD1
CASSYTGTGSSYNSPLHF
TGTGCCAGCAGTTATACGGGGACAGGGAGCTCCTATAATTCACCCCTCCACTTT
>TRBV30|.|TRBJ1-1|.
CAWSLTELNTEAFF
TGTGCCTGGAGCCTGACAGAATTGAACACTGAAGCTTTCTTT
>TRBV2|.|TRBJ1-6|TRBD1
CASSPSDRANSPLHF
TGTGCCAGCAGCCCCTCGGACAGGGCTAATTCACCCCTCCACTTT
>TRBV29-1|.|TRBJ2-7|TRBD1
CSVRDRGPYEQYF
TGCAGCGTTCGGGACAGGGGCCCCTACGAGCAGTACTTC
>TRBV29-1|.|TRBJ2-1|.
CSARMMGAEQFF
TGCAGCGCTCGAATGATGGGGGCGGAGCAGTTCTTC
>TRBV5-6|.|TRBJ1-1|.
CASSLGSNTEAFF
TGTGCCAGCAGCTTGGGGAGCAACACTGAAGCTTTCTTT
>TRBV18|.|TRBJ2-7|.
CASSPSGLTSSYEQYF
TGTGCCAGCTCACCATCAGGGCTGACCAGCTCCTACGAGCAGTACTTC